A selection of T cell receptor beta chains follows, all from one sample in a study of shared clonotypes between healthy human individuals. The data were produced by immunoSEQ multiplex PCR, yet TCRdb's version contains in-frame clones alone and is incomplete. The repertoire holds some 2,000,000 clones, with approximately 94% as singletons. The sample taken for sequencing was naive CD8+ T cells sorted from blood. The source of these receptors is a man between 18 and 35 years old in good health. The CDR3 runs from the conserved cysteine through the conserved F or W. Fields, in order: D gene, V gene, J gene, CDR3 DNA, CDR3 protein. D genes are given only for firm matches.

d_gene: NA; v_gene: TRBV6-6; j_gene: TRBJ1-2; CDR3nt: TGTGCCAGCACTTACTCCGGGACTACATATGGCTACACCTTC; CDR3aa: CASTYSGTTYGYTF
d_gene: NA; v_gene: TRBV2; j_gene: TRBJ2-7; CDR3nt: TGTGCCAGCAGTGATCGTGCAGCGGCCTACGAGCAGTACTTC; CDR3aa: CASSDRAAAYEQYF
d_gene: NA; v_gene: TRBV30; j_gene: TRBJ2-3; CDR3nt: TGTGCCTGGAGCCAACAGGCGATCACAGATACGCAGTATTTT; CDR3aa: CAWSQQAITDTQYF
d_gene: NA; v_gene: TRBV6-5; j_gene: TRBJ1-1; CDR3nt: TGTGCCAGCAGTTATCGTCCAGGGGAGGACACTGAAGCTTTCTTT; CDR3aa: CASSYRPGEDTEAFF
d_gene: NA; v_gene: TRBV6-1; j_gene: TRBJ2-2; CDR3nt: TGTGCCAGCAGTGGGACAGCACTATCGAACACCGGGGAGCTGTTTTTT; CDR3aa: CASSGTALSNTGELFF
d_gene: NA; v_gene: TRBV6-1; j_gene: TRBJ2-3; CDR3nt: TGTGCCAGCAGTGAAGATGGGGATACGCAGTATTTT; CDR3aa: CASSEDGDTQYF
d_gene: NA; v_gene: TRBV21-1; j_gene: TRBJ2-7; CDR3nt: TGTGCCAGCAAACCGAGGGCCAGGGCCTCCTACGAGCAGTACTTC; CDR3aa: CASKPRARASYEQYF
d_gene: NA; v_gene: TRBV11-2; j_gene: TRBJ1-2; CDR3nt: TGTGCCAGCAGCTTAGATTATGGTGACTATGGCTACACCTTC; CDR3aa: CASSLDYGDYGYTF
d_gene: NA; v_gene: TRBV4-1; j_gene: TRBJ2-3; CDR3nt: TGCGCCAGCAGCCACCCAACACGCACAGATACGCAGTATTTT; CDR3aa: CASSHPTRTDTQYF
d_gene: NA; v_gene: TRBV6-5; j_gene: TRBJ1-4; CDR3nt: TGTGCCAGCAGCCTGGGTCTGGGAAATGAAAAACTGTTTTTT; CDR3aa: CASSLGLGNEKLFF
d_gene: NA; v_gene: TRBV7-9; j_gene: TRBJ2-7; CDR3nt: TGTGCCAGCAGCGCCGGGGTATCCTACGAGCAGTACTTC; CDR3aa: CASSAGVSYEQYF
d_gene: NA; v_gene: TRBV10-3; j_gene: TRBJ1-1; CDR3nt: TGTGCCATCAGTGAAATACCGGAGGTTAGCACTGAAGCTTTCTTT; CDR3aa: CAISEIPEVSTEAFF
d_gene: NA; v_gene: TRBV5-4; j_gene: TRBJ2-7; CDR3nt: TGTGCCAGCAGCGGGACCCCCGGCGAGCAGTACTTC; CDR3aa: CASSGTPGEQYF
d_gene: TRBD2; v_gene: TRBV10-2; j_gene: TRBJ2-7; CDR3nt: TGCGCCAGCAGGGGGACTAGCGGGAGGCGACCCTACGAGCAGTACTTC; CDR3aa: CASRGTSGRRPYEQYF